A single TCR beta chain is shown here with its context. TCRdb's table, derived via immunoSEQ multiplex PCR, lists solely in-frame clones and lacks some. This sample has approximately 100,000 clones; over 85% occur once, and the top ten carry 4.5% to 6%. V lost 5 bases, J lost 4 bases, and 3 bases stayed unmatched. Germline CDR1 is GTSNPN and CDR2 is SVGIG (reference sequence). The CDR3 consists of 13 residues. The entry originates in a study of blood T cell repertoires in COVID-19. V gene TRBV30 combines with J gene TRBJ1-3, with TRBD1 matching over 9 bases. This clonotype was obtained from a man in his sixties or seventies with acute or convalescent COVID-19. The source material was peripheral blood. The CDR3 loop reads CAWGGTGGNTIYF. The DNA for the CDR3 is TGTGCCTGGGGGGGGACAGGGGGAAACACCATATATTTT.